A single T cell receptor (beta chain) is shown here with its context. This sample was included in a study of identical twins. From the 5' RACE reads, TCRdb called clonotypes with MiXCR, one entry per CDR3 protein. The sample holds about 520,000 distinct CDR3 sequences, approximately 22% seen once. Germline V gene lookup returns CDR1 ENHRY and CDR2 SYGVKD. The J segment lost 2 bases and the V segment lost 4 bases, leaving 0 bases of the junction unmatched. The length of the CDR3 is 14 residues. These records were also assigned to another study, of T cells expressing NK-cell markers.

Source material: CD4+ T cells sorted from blood. The source of this sequence is a woman under 30 in good health. The rearrangement joins TRBV10-3 to TRBJ1-1, with 11 bases fitting TRBD1. CDR3 bases: TGTGCCATCAGTGGGACAGGGGGCAACACTGAAGCTTTCTTT. Its protein is CAISGTGGNTEAFF.